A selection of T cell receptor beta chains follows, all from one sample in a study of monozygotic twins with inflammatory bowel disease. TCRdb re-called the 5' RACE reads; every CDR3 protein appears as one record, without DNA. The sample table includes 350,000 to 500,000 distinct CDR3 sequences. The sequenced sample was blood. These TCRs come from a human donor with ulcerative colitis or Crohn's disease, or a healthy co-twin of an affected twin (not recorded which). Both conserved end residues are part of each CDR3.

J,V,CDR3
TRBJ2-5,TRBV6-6,CASISSPSWETQYF
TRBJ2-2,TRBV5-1,CASSVGTGGTGELFF
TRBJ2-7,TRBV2,CASSLAGWSYEQYF
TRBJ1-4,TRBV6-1,CASSGTGPTTNEKLFF
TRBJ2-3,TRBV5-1,CASSRTGDDTQYF
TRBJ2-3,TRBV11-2,CASSYPTSGGPRDTQYF
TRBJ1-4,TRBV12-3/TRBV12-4,CASSASGGQGINEKLFF
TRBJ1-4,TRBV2,CASSPGPGGWNEKLFF
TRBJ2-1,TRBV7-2,CASSSLRDAHNEQFF
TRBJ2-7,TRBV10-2,CASSRGVSSYEQYF
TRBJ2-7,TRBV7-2,CASSRLAGDAQYEQYF
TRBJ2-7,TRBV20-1,CSARGLTKGVEQYF
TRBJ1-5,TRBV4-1,CASSPDQGNQPQHF
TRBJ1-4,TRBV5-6,CASRSPGPNEKLFF
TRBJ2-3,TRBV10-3,CAISDSGVGTDTQYF
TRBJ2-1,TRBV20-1,CSARYRAYNEQFF
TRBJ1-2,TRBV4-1,CASSQDFGTQRGYTF
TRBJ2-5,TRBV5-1,CASSLVAQKETQYF
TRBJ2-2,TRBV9,CASSAPRTSANTGELFF
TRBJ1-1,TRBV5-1,CASSSTTTGMNTEAFF
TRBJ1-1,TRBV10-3,CAISDYDSEAFF
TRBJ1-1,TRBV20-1,CSAYGQENRGGTEAFF